A single sample is the source of the 22 T cell receptor beta chains below, sequenced in a study of cytomegalovirus exposure and HLA in healthy donors. 13 Jbeta primers and 60 Vbeta primers were used for the PCR. TCRdb keeps only in-frame clones here, not all; method: immunoSEQ multiplex PCR. The table includes fewer than 130,000 clones, approximately 82% detected once. Sequenced: PBMCs. The receptors shown here come from a man in his thirties or forties in good health and CMV-seropositive.

This chain connects TRBV6-6 to TRBJ2-7, with D possibly TRBD1 on 6 matching bases. The length of the CDR3 is 13 residues. Germline lookup yields CDR1 MNHNY and CDR2 SVGAGI (reference sequence). Trimming shortened V by 7 bases and J by 3 bases, and 13 bases separated the two germline ends. The CDR3 here is CASTTGPSYEQYF. The DNA for the CDR3 is TGTGCCAGCACCACAGGGCCTAGCTACGAGCAGTACTTC.

This clone was recorded only once. This chain links TRBV28 with TRBJ1-2, with 8 bases fitting TRBD1. The trim removed 6 bases at V and 7 bases at J, leaving 10 bases unmatched. This CDR3 spans 14 amino acids. Germline CDR1 reads MDHEN; CDR2 reads SYDVKM. CDR3 sequence: CASRPQGEEGGYTF. The CDR3 region has the DNA TGTGCCAGCAGACCACAGGGGGAGGAAGGTGGCTACACCTTC.

This chain connects TRBV7-8 to TRBJ1-2; 8 positions agree with TRBD1. Germline CDR1 and CDR2: SGHVS and FQNEAQ. This CDR3 is 13 amino acids long. Germline trimming cut 5 bases from V and 4 bases from J; bases unmatched to any gene: 3. CDR3 amino acids: CASSPTGGYGYTF. The DNA of the CDR3 is TGTGCCAGCAGCCCCACAGGGGGCTATGGCTACACCTTC.

V gene TRBV5-7 combines with J gene TRBJ1-4; a possible D gene is TRBD1 (6 bases). TRBV5-7 has ORF status, its function being uncertain. Trimming left V 0 bases short and J 7 bases short, with 16 bases between. CDR3 length: 16 residues. Here the CDR3 reads CASSLAKGVIIEKLFF. Written as DNA, the CDR3 is TGTGCCAGCAGCTTGGCCAAGGGGGTTATTATTGAAAAACTGTTTTTT.

In regard to this clone: The germline gene is not matched at one end of the junction; a read error may be the cause. The rearrangement links TRBV11-2 to TRBJ2-5; maybe TRBD1 (5 bases). CDR3 length: 14 amino acids. Germline V CDR1 and CDR2: SGHAT, FQNNGV. The CDR3 coding sequence is TGTGCCAGCGGTGGAGATTGGGGCCGAGAGACCCGGTACTTC. The encoded protein is CASGGDWGRETRYF.

CDR3 bases: TGTGCCAGCAGCGCACTCATCTTATATGGCTACACCTTC. Translation: CASSALILYGYTF. The chain uses TRBV7-7 and TRBJ1-2; D not certain. Germline CDR1 SSHAT, CDR2 FNYEAQ (reference sequence). The CDR3 is made up of 13 amino acids. The V end was cut by 5 bases, the J end by 5 bases, with 12 bases between.

V usage is TRBV9 and J usage is TRBJ2-1, with TRBD2 matching over 9 bases. CDR1 is SGDLS, CDR2 YYNGEE, per germline. The ends lost 0 bases at V and 8 bases at J; junction bases unmatched: 6. This CDR3 has 15 residues. The CDR3 here is CASSVGGTSLDEQFF. The CDR3 DNA reads TGTGCCAGCAGCGTAGGGGGGACTAGCCTCGATGAGCAGTTCTTC.

The genes are TRBV28 and TRBJ2-7, with 10 nucleotides matching TRBD2. V was pared by 7 bases and J by 3 bases, with 3 bases of the junction left unmatched. This CDR3 has 13 amino acids. Germline V gives CDR1 MDHEN, CDR2 SYDVKM. The CDR3 sequence is CASTLAGGYEQYF. The DNA for the CDR3 is TGTGCCAGCACCTTAGCGGGGGGCTACGAGCAGTACTTC.

The sample holds a few counts of this clone. This chain uses TRBV27 with TRBJ1-4; possible D gene TRBD1, 5 bases. The V and J ends lost 3 bases and 8 bases respectively, with 13 bases between them. Germline V CDR1 and CDR2: MNHEY, SMNVEV (reference sequence). CDR3 length: 14 residues. The chain's CDR3 is CASSFRQGAEKLFF. CDR3 DNA: TGTGCCAGCAGTTTTCGGCAGGGTGCGGAAAAACTGTTTTTT.

This clone was seen only a few times. J is TRBJ2-5 and V is TRBV25-1, with D uncertain. CDR1 is MGHDK and CDR2 is SYGVNS in the germline V gene. There are 13 residues in the CDR3. V lost 1 base and J lost 5, with 8 bases in between. The CDR3 spells CASSELVGETQYF. The DNA for the CDR3 is TGTGCCAGCAGTGAATTAGTCGGGGAGACCCAGTACTTC.

CDR3 in DNA: TGTGCCAGCAGCTTAGGGTCTCGACAGCACAACTATGGCTACACCTTC. Translating gives CASSLGSRQHNYGYTF. The chain employs TRBV7-8 and TRBJ1-2; tentative D call: TRBD1 (5 bases). This CDR3 has 16 amino acids. Germline loops: CDR1 SGHVS, CDR2 FQNEAQ. V was clipped by 1 base and J by 2 bases, with 14 bases between them.

J is TRBJ1-4 and V is TRBV7-9; D perhaps matches TRBD1 (6 bases). Trimming took off 9 bases at V and 5 bases at J, with 22 bases between the two ends. The CDR3 has 16 residues. Germline lookup yields CDR1 SEHNR and CDR2 FQNEAQ (reference sequence). The CDR3 DNA reads as TGTGCCAGGGAAGGGCCCCCAGGGACATCGAATGAAAAACTGTTTTTT. Translated: CAREGPPGTSNEKLFF.

The table lists this clone with a few counts. In DNA, the CDR3 is TGTGCCAGCAGCGTAGGGAGCGGGGGGCATGAGCAGTTCTTC. It specifies CASSVGSGGHEQFF. The gene calls are TRBV9 and TRBJ2-1; 9 bases match TRBD2. Germline CDR1 and CDR2: SGDLS and YYNGEE. The CDR3 is 14 residues long. V shed 0 bases and J 8 bases; nucleotides not matched to a gene: 3.

The chain has TRBV27 and TRBJ1-4; D ambiguous. The CDR3 consists of 12 residues. The germline V gene has CDR1 MNHEY and CDR2 SMNVEV (reference sequence). The V end lost 9 bases, the J end lost 5 bases, and 10 bases lay between the germline ends. The CDR3 here is CASRRGNEKLFF. As DNA, the CDR3 is TGTGCCAGTAGACGGGGAAATGAAAAACTGTTTTTT.

The chain uses TRBV21-1 and TRBJ1-1; TRBD1 reflects the table's D call only, with no check against the DNA. TRBV21-1 is a recognized pseudogene. This CDR3 is 14 amino acids long. The CDR3 protein is CASSVLGTGVQAFF. The CDR3 coding sequence is TGTGCCAGCTCTGTTCTCGGGACAGGGGTACAGGCTTTCTTT.

This clone was found once. The chain is built from TRBV30 and TRBJ1-5, with D possibly TRBD1 on 5 matching bases. V was trimmed by 5 bases and J by 0 bases, leaving 17 bases between them. The CDR3 sequence is 16 residues long. From germline, CDR1 is GTSNPN and CDR2 SVGIG (reference sequence). DNA for the CDR3: TGTGCCTGGGCGGGGGGGGACCCTTATAGCAATCAGCCCCAGCATTTT. Residues: CAWAGGDPYSNQPQHF.

Written as DNA, the CDR3 is TGTGCCAGCAGCGGGCGGAACAGGGCCCAAGAGACCCAGTACTTC. It translates to CASSGRNRAQETQYF. The chain recombines TRBV11-2 with TRBJ2-5; possible D gene TRBD1, 6 bases. The CDR3 has 15 residues. CDR1 and CDR2 (germline): SGHAT, FQNNGV. Trimming removed 5 bases from V and 1 base from J, with 14 bases in between.

Points on this clone: At the DNA level, this CDR3 is encoded by other sequences in the same sample as well. The rearrangement links TRBV7-8 to TRBJ1-4; possible D gene TRBD1, 5 bases. The CDR3 has 14 amino acids. The V gene lost 5 bases and the J gene lost 5 bases, with 12 bases spanning the gap. The germline V gene encodes CDR1 SGHVS and CDR2 FQNEAQ. CDR3 DNA sequence: TGTGCCAGCAGCCCCCCGACAGAGAATGAAAAACTGTTTTTT. It is translated as CASSPPTENEKLFF. Using reference TRBV7-8 and TRBJ1-4 for the parts outside the CDR3, the full variable domain is GAGVSQSPRYKVAKRGQDVALRCDPISGHVSLFWYQQALGQGPEFLTYFQNEAQLDKSGLPSDRFFAERPEGSVSTLKIQRTQQEDSAVYLCASSPPTENEKLFFGSGTQLSVL.

V and J are TRBV30 and TRBJ2-5; D remains unclear. Germline assignment: CDR1 GTSNPN and CDR2 SVGIG (reference sequence). Trimming took 2 bases from V and 10 from J, leaving 20 bases between them. The length of the CDR3 is 14 residues. CDR3: CAWSPQPTATDQYF. The CDR3 DNA reads TGTGCCTGGAGTCCCCAGCCTACAGCAACGGACCAGTACTTC.

This chain connects TRBV2 to TRBJ2-3, with TRBD2 identical over 9 bases. V shed 11 bases and J 1 base; nucleotides not matched to a gene: 4. The length of the CDR3 is 13 residues. Germline CDR1 SNHLY, CDR2 FYNNEI. The CDR3 region has the DNA TGTGCCGGAGCGGGGGGCGGCACAGATACGCAGTATTTT. Translated: CAGAGGGTDTQYF.

The V call is TRBV7-3, the J call TRBJ2-5; D is perhaps TRBD2 (6 bases). This CDR3 is 15 amino acids long. Trimming took off 5 bases at V and 2 bases at J, with 15 bases between the two ends. Germline V gives CDR1 SGHTA, CDR2 FQGTGA. The CDR3, as DNA: TGTGCCAGCAGCCCAATCGGGACTCCTCAAGAGACCCAGTACTTC. This gives the protein CASSPIGTPQETQYF.

The sample holds one count of this clone. The chain recombines TRBV28 with TRBJ1-1; maybe TRBD1 (5 bases). The CDR3 covers 15 residues. Looked up from germline, CDR1 is MDHEN and CDR2 is SYDVKM. V was clipped by 3 bases and J by 5 bases, with 16 bases between them. The CDR3 sequence is CASSFPGQGRTEAFF. For the CDR3, the DNA is TGTGCCAGCAGTTTCCCCGGCCAGGGTAGAACTGAAGCTTTCTTT. The full variable domain, with the rest looked up from reference TRBV28 and TRBJ1-1, is DVKVTQSSRYLVKRTGEKVFLECVQDMDHENMFWYRQDPGLGLRLIYFSYDVKMKEKGDIPEGYSVSREKKERFSLILESASTNQTSMYLCASSFPGQGRTEAFFGQGTRLTVV.